Listed below are T cell receptor beta chains from one sample, sequenced in a study of vaccination effects on CD4 cells after COVID-19. Some clones are missing from TCRdb's copy, which holds only in-frame ones; the method was immunoSEQ multiplex PCR. The sample yields more than 35,000 clones, about 75% seen once. No antigens are known for them. This material consisted of CD4+ T cells from PBMCs cultured with a peptide pool, taken before COVID-19 vaccination. These receptors originate from a human donor who had a prior SARS-CoV-2 infection. CDR3s include the opening cysteine and the closing phenylalanine or tryptophan. The D gene is left open where the match is weak. For some rows the clone size is stated as once, few or many, or as a class when expanded; others skip it.

J gene	D gene	V gene	clone size	CDR3 protein	CDR3 DNA
TRBJ2-7	-	TRBV5-4	-	CASSGAAGVGAYEQYF	TGTGCCAGCAGCGGCGCGGCAGGGGTAGGGGCCTACGAGCAGTACTTC
TRBJ2-7	-	TRBV5-6	-	CASSLARQIYSYEQYF	TGTGCCAGCAGCTTGGCGCGGCAGATCTACTCCTACGAGCAGTACTTC
TRBJ2-2	-	TRBV7-8	-	CASSTLAGGELFF	TGTGCCAGCAGCACCCTCGCGGGCGGGGAGCTGTTTTTT
TRBJ2-2	-	TRBV19	-	CASSIFGGSNTGELFF	TGTGCCAGTAGTATCTTCGGCGGATCGAACACCGGGGAGCTGTTTTTT
TRBJ1-2	-	TRBV18	-	CASSPGMSGDYGYTF	TGTGCCAGCTCACCAGGGATGTCAGGGGACTATGGCTACACCTTC
TRBJ2-1	-	TRBV19	-	CASSPRHGPREQFF	TGTGCCAGTAGTCCCAGACACGGTCCTCGGGAGCAGTTCTTC
TRBJ1-4	-	TRBV18	-	CASSRGQRRSNEKLFF	TGTGCCAGCTCACGCGGACAGCGCCGGTCTAATGAAAAACTGTTTTTT
TRBJ1-1	TRBD1	TRBV7-9	once	CASSLTWDRELLNTEAFF	TGTGCCAGCAGCCTAACATGGGACAGAGAACTCCTGAACACTGAAGCTTTCTTT
TRBJ2-7	-	TRBV3-1/TRBV3-2	-	CASSQGRNSYEQYF	TGTGCCAGCAGCCAGGGACGGAACTCCTACGAGCAGTACTTC
TRBJ1-2	-	TRBV5-1	-	CASSLVTTDYGYTF	TGCGCCAGCAGCTTGGTTACAACAGACTATGGCTACACCTTC
TRBJ1-1	-	TRBV9	few	CASSVEAWSQAFF	TGTGCCAGCAGCGTAGAGGCATGGTCTCAAGCTTTCTTT
TRBJ2-5	-	TRBV19	-	CASSINSAVQETQYF	TGTGCCAGTAGTATAAATTCGGCAGTTCAAGAGACCCAGTACTTC
TRBJ1-5	-	TRBV6-5	few	CASRQINQPQHF	TGTGCCAGTCGACAAATCAATCAGCCCCAGCATTTT
TRBJ1-3	-	TRBV21-1	-	CASSNFKLVRYSGNTIYF	TGTGCCAGCAGCAACTTCAAACTGGTCCGTTACTCTGGAAACACCATATATTTT
TRBJ2-7	TRBD2	TRBV18	-	CASSPSGTSSYEQYF	TGTGCCAGCTCACCATCCGGGACTAGCTCCTACGAGCAGTACTTC
TRBJ1-3	-	TRBV18	-	CASSPQQTSGNTIYF	TGTGCCAGCTCACCACAACAGACCTCTGGAAACACCATATATTTT
TRBJ2-6	-	TRBV24-1	-	CATAEPVGANVLTF	TGTGCCACCGCCGAACCAGTCGGGGCCAACGTCCTGACTTTC
TRBJ2-3	TRBD1	TRBV6-5	few	CASRFQGARTDTQYF	TGTGCCAGCAGATTCCAGGGGGCTAGGACAGATACGCAGTATTTT
TRBJ1-6	-	TRBV3-1/TRBV3-2	few	CASSQDDSNSPLHF	TGTGCCAGCAGCCAAGATGACAGCAATTCACCCCTCCACTTT
TRBJ2-1	-	TRBV9	-	CASSVLPGPNYNEQFF	TGTGCCAGCAGCGTCTTGCCGGGACCTAACTACAATGAGCAGTTCTTC